These 2 T cell receptor beta chains were sequenced from one sample in a study of identical twins. MiXCR, applied by TCRdb to the 5' RACE reads, yields one record per CDR3 protein. Among 1.5 million to 2 million distinct CDR3 sequences listed, less than 35% were seen once. Sequencing used cord blood. The receptors were sampled from a newborn girl in good health.

This clonotype was counted ten times or more. V usage is TRBV25-1 and J usage is TRBJ2-3; D possibly corresponds to TRBD2 (6 bases). The CDR3 extends over 16 amino acids. From germline, CDR1 is MGHDK and CDR2 SYGVNS. V lost 6 bases, J lost 0 bases, and 16 bases lay in between. CDR3 region: CASSPMGRGSTDTQYF. DNA of the CDR3: TGTGCCAGCAGCCCTATGGGGCGGGGAAGCACAGATACGCAGTATTTT.

As to this clonotype: A junction boundary mismatches the germline segment, possibly from a read error. J is TRBJ1-6 and V is TRBV3-1, with D perhaps TRBD1 (5 bases). Germline lookup yields CDR1 LGHDT and CDR2 YNNKEL (reference sequence). The CDR3 totals 15 residues. The CDR3 region has the DNA TGTGCCAGCAGCTCGTGGGACCCTAGAAATTCACCCCCCCACTTT. It encodes CASSSWDPRNSPPHF.